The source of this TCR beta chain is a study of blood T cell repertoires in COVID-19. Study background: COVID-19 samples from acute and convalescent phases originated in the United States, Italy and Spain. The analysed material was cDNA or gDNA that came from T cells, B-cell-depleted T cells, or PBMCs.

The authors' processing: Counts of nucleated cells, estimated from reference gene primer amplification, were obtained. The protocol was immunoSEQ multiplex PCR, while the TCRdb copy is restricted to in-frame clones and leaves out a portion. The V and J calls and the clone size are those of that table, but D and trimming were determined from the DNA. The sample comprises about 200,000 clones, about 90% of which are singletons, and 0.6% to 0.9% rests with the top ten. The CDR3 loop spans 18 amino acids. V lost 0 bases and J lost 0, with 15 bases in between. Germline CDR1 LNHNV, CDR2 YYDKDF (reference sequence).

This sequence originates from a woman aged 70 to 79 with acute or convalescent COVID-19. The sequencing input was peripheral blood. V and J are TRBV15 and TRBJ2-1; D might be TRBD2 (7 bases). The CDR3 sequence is CATSRDAGAASSYNEQFF. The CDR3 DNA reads TGTGCCACCAGCAGAGACGCGGGGGCCGCGAGCTCCTACAATGAGCAGTTCTTC.